The clone carrying this TCR beta chain was picked up a small number of times. Its antigen is undetermined. From 5'RACE with constant-segment primers came TCR alpha and TCR beta cDNA libraries that carried sample barcodes and UMIs. TCRdb reanalysed the 5' RACE reads using MiXCR and keeps one entry per CDR3 protein. This table holds about 260,000 distinct CDR3 sequences, approximately 15% found once. The germline gives CDR1 SGHKS, CDR2 YYEKEE (reference sequence). The germline V and J ends were trimmed by 9 bases and 4 bases, with 13 bases remaining between them. This CDR3 has 12 residues. The data stem from a study of T-cell memory formation after mild COVID-19. The overall study: TCR clusters largely stayed donor specific. Points from the study as a whole: Later expanders leaned toward CD4+, whereas clones contracting from day 15 to 85 were balanced CD4/CD8. Some responding clones appeared in pre-infection memory, suggesting cross-reactive memory joined.

The sample comprised PBMCs or a T cell subset sorted from them (not recorded which). The clonotype was recovered from a man between 18 and 29 years old who had mild COVID-19 (a few samples of this study predate the infection). Cell type and time point are not known. V and J are TRBV5-5 and TRBJ1-2; D may be TRBD1 (5 bases). DNA for the CDR3: TGTGCCACCGCCGGGGGGACCTATGGCTACACCTTC. Its protein is CATAGGTYGYTF.